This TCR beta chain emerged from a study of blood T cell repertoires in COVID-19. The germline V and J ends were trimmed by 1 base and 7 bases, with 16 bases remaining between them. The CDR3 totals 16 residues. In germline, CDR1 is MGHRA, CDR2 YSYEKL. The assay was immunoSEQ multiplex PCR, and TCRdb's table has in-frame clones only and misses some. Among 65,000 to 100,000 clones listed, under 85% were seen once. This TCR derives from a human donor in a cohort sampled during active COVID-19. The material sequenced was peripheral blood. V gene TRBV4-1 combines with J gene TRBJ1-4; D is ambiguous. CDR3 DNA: TGCGCCAGCAGCCAAGGGCTGGGGAGCATATTTGAAAAACTGTTTTTT. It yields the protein CASSQGLGSIFEKLFF.